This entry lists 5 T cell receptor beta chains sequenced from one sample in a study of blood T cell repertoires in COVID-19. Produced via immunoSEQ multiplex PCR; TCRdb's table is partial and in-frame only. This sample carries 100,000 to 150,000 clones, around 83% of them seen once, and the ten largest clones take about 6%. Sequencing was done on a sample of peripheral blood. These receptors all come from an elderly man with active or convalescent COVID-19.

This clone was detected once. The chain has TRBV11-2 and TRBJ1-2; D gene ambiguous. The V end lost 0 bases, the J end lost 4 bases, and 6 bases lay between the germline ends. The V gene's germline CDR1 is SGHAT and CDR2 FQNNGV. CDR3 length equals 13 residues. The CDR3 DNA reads TGTGCCAGCAGCTTAGACAGGCTCTATGGCTACACCTTC. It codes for CASSLDRLYGYTF. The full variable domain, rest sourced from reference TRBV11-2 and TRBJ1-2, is EAGVAQSPRYKIIEKRQSVAFWCNPISGHATLYWYQQILGQGPKLLIQFQNNGVVDDSQLPKDRFSAERLKGVDSTLKIQPAKLEDSAVYLCASSLDRLYGYTFGSGTRLTVV.

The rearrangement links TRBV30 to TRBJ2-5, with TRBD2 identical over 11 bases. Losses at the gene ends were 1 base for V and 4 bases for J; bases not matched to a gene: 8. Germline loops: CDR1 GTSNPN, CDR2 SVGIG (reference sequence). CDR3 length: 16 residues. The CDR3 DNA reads TGTGCCTGGAGTGGGATAGCGGGGGGGCCCAGAGAGACCCAGTACTTC. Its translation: CAWSGIAGGPRETQYF. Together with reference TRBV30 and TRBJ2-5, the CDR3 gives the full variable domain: SQTIHQWPATLVQPVGSPLSLECTVEGTSNPNLYWYRQAAGRGLQLLFYSVGIGQISSEVPQNLSASRPQDRQFILSSKKLLLSDSGFYLCAWSGIAGGPRETQYFGPGTRLLVL.

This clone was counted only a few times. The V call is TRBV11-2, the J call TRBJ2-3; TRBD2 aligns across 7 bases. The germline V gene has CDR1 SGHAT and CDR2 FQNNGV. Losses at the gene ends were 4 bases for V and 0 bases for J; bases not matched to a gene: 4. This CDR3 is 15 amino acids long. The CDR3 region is CASSSKRGSTDTQYF. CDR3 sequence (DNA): TGTGCCAGCAGCTCGAAGCGGGGAAGCACAGATACGCAGTATTTT.

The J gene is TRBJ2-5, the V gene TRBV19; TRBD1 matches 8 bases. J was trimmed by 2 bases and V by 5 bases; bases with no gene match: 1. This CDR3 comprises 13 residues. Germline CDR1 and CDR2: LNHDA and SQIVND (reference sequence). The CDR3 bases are TGTGCCAGTAGTCGGGACAGGCAAGAGACCCAGTACTTC. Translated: CASSRDRQETQYF.

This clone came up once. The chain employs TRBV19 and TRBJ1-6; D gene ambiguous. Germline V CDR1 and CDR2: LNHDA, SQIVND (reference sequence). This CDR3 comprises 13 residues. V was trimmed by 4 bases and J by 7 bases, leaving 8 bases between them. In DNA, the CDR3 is TGTGCCAGTAGTACCTTGAGGAATTCACCCCTCCACTTT. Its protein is CASSTLRNSPLHF.